The present entry profiles one T cell receptor beta chain with its context. The antigen is unknown. The ends were cut back, 9 bases at V and 3 bases at J, with 19 bases in the middle. The CDR3 is 15 residues long. The germline CDR1 and CDR2 sequences are LNHDA and SQIVND (reference sequence). DNA at approximately 200 ng, some 31,000 T cell genomes, went into sorted-subset replicate PCRs. Libraries were prepared by immunoSEQ multiplex PCR; TCRdb keeps only in-frame clonotypes and omits some of them. Here the sample spans about 2 million clones, over 85% being singletons. The sample comes from a study of shared clonotypes between healthy human individuals. General observations from the study: Sharing across a handful of donors was seen in 4% to 5% of naive CD4 clonotypes. Sharing of clonotypes among donors was expected to vary with sequencing depth.

J is TRBJ2-3 and V is TRBV19; tentative D call: TRBD1 (6 bases). This clonotype was sampled from a man aged 18 to 29 in good health. Sequences were obtained from naive CD4+ T cells sorted from blood. Subset: CD45RA+ positively selected. The CDR3 sequence is CASVAGDLITDTQYF. CDR3 sequence (DNA): TGTGCCAGCGTGGCAGGGGATTTGATTACAGATACGCAGTATTTT. Filled out from reference TRBV19 and TRBJ2-3, the complete variable domain reads DGGITQSPKYLFRKEGQNVTLSCEQNLNHDAMYWYRQDPGQGLRLIYYSQIVNDFQKGDIAEGYSVSREKKESFPLTVTSAQKNPTAFYLCASVAGDLITDTQYFGPGTRLTVL.